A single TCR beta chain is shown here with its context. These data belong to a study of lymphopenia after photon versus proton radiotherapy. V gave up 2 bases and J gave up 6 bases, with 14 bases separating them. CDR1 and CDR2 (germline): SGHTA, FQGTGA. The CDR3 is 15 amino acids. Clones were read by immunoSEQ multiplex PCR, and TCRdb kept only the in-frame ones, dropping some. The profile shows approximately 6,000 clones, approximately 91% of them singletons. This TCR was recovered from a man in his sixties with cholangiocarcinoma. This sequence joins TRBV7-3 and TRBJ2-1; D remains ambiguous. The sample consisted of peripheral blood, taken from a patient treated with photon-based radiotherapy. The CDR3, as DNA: TGTGCCAGCAGCTTAGTTCTGGGATCCGGCAATGAGCAGTTCTTC. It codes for CASSLVLGSGNEQFF.